This T cell receptor (beta chain) originates from a study of T cells in Graves' hyperthyroidism and ophthalmopathy (dated by TCRdb to about 2019). Regarding the research as a whole: Peripheral blood was sampled at the time of initial diagnosis, prior to any treatment. After sampling, hyperthyroidism patients received methimazole starting at 30 mg daily, and ophthalmopathy patients received high-dose intravenous methylprednisolone. For training and testing, the 100 or so patients in the discovery cohort were randomly divided in a 7:3 ratio. TCR V-J signatures able to tell the groups apart were searched for in a discovery cohort of 100 or so patients, of whom around 42 had Graves' ophthalmopathy and around 57 had stable Graves' hyperthyroidism. In addition, the study compared T-cell repertoires in thyroid tissue and in blood from five to seven Graves' hyperthyroidism patients. Whether ophthalmopathy could be predicted prospectively was tested in an independent validation cohort made up of roughly 20 hyperthyroidism patients plus 17 patients who later progressed to ophthalmopathy. The paper describes TCR Vbeta CDR3 sequencing of around 140 peripheral blood samples, made up of roughly 40 ophthalmopathy patients, roughly 80 hyperthyroidism patients and roughly 17 progressor patients. Broad study findings and their caveats: Sample size was not statistically predetermined, and investigators were not blinded to group allocation. Most expanded thyroid clonotypes (frequency above 0.001) were also detected in blood, suggesting blood repertoires may reflect thyroid immune responses. In validation, the model predicted progression to ophthalmopathy a median of 6.5 months before onset, with roughly 70% sensitivity and about 72% specificity. A 13 V-J signature model separated ophthalmopathy from stable hyperthyroidism, with roughly 88% sensitivity and about 81% specificity in cross-validation and 80%/75% in testing.

Reading the germline V gene (reference sequence) gives CDR1 MNHNY and CDR2 SVGAGI. Taken from cysteine to phenylalanine, the CDR3 has 16 residues. Just the 48-base CDR3 DNA is kept, in frame starting at base 1. The V end loses 1 base and the J end loses 0 bases, and a stretch of 13 bases separates them. Hyperthyroidism patients were aged 18 to 65 years and newly diagnosed, with disease duration of less than 2 months. Patients with uncontrolled infections, other autoimmune diseases, pregnancy or lactation were excluded. Diagnoses were based on clinical symptoms, serum thyroxine and TRAb, thyroid ultrasound and orbital computed tomography. For progressor patients, blood was drawn at the first diagnosis of hyperthyroidism, before any ophthalmopathy symptoms had appeared. PBMCs were separated from around 9.1 ml of fresh peripheral blood using Ficoll-Paque density gradient centrifugation. Progressor patients were initially diagnosed with Graves' hyperthyroidism and developed ophthalmopathy during follow-up. Total RNA was extracted using Trizol reagent, and RNA quality was assessed on an Agilent 2100 Bioanalyzer.

Turning to this clonotype: Its antigen is currently not known. This may stem from a read error, because a much larger clone lies one nucleotide away.

The TCR beta CDR3 regions were amplified from the RNA transcripts. A first-round RT-PCR of the TCR CDR3 used the HTBI primer set with the Qiagen OneStep RT-PCR kit. A second multiplex PCR round built the libraries, followed by size selection and purification. The libraries were sequenced on an Illumina HiSeq2000 using paired-end 100 bp reads. In the source study's methods: SOAPnuke was used to process the raw data, removing reads that contained adapters or uncalled bases, had a mean Phred below 15, or lacked an exact match to the constant primer or identifier. COPE v1.2.5 was used to merge high-quality paired reads, and clonotypes were defined as unique nucleotide sequences. MiTCR v1.1 was used to align the clonotypes against IMGT TRBV, TRBD and TRBJ reference segments. The analysis was restricted to V-J combinations with a frequency above 0.0001, which together covered 99.2% of the repertoires. A TCS score was defined as the ratio between F50 (clonal expansion) and ExV (chaos), using BLOSUM62-based TCRdist between CDR3 peptides within each V-J. Welch's t-statistics and random forest reduced roughly 540 V-J features to roughly 13, which were used in a naive Bayes classifier (R e1071). TCRdb reanalyzed the raw reads on its own, using fastp at Q25 for trimming and MiXCR for clone calling, and kept in-frame beta chains. All rows with the same CDR3 protein become a single entry with the most common DNA and genes. The V and J calls, along with clone size, are taken from TCRdb and not from the paper's own processing. The sample yields approximately 620,000 distinct CDR3 sequences; around 14% were counted once. The biggest ten clones account for 5.5% to 7.5% of the sample.

Input material: blood. The TCR originated in a woman aged 30 to 39 with Graves' hyperthyroidism that later progressed to Graves' ophthalmopathy. The rearrangement joined TRBV6-6 to TRBJ2-7, with no confident D gene call. The CDR3 reads as follows: CASSYLSRRSSYEQYF. At the DNA level, the sequence is TGTGCCAGCAGTTACTTGAGTAGGCGAAGCTCCTACGAGCAGTACTTC.